This TCR beta chain was captured by sequencing in a study of OX40 agonist ivuxolimab in advanced cancers. Study observations and caveats: It was not determined which antigens were specifically recognized by the peripheral T cells that had undergone clonal expansion. Expanded clones were, on average, more numerous in CD8+ T cells than in CD4+.

V dropped 0 bases and J dropped 4 bases, with 17 bases sitting between them. The germline CDR1 and CDR2 sequences are MGHRA and YSYEKL. This CDR3 has 17 amino acids. Here immunoSEQ multiplex PCR was the method, and the copy in TCRdb shows in-frame clones only, minus some. The repertoire includes approximately 54,000 clones, about 80% of them detected once, and 2.5% to 3.5% sits in the top ten. As for this clone: Its target is not known.

The chain uses TRBV4-1 and TRBJ2-3, with D possibly being TRBD2 (7 bases). The specimen comprised CD4+ or CD8+ T cells sorted from blood, sampled in a trial of the OX40 agonist ivuxolimab. This clonotype originated in an adult with an advanced solid tumor such as melanoma, head and neck, liver or kidney cancer. The CDR3, as DNA: TGCGCCAGCAGCCAAGATCCGGCGGGGGCTTCACCAGATACGCAGTATTTT. It is translated as CASSQDPAGASPDTQYF.